The sequence of this TCR beta chain was determined in a study of technical replicates of blood from a handful of donors. Looked up from germline, CDR1 is SGHVS and CDR2 is FQNEAQ. The trim removed 5 bases at V and 5 bases at J, leaving 3 bases unmatched. This CDR3 has 12 residues. TCRdb's copy holds only in-frame clones and misses some; the assay was immunoSEQ multiplex PCR. The data contain roughly 50,000 clones, 90% to 95% of them singletons. The clonotype originates from a human donor in good health. Some clones in this sample may be carry-over from other donors' samples. The sequencing input was PBMCs. The V gene is TRBV7-8, the J gene TRBJ2-7, with 7 bases that match TRBD1. Here the CDR3 reads CASSPTGNEQYF. CDR3 in DNA: TGTGCCAGCAGCCCGACAGGGAACGAGCAGTACTTC. Combining the CDR3 with reference TRBV7-8 and TRBJ2-7 gives the whole variable domain GAGVSQSPRYKVAKRGQDVALRCDPISGHVSLFWYQQALGQGPEFLTYFQNEAQLDKSGLPSDRFFAERPEGSVSTLKIQRTQQEDSAVYLCASSPTGNEQYFGPGTRLTVT.